The sequence of this TCR beta chain was determined in a study of spatial heterogeneity in lung cancer. General observations from the study: Blood carried ubiquitous expanded tumor TCRs more at resection than follow-up.

The library protocol tagged each TCR cDNA with a unique molecular identifier. Each CDR3 protein gets one entry after TCRdb re-called the 5' RACE reads with MiXCR. The sample consists of fewer than 4,500 distinct CDR3 sequences, 7.5% to 8.5% of them appearing once. This clonotype has just a few counts. Its antigen is not identified. This CDR3 spans 16 amino acids. Germline lookup yields CDR1 SGHVS and CDR2 FQNEAQ. The junction had 6 bases not matched to a gene; V was cut back by 4 bases and J by 1 base. The time point is: sample taken at primary tumor resection. Whole RNA, isolated from tumor, nontumor lung or frozen PBMC, was sequenced without prior sorting. The donor population consisted of just over 70 patients with untreated, early-stage non-small cell lung cancer.

The specimen was PBMCs, collected at surgery. The TCR was taken from a female donor with early-stage non-small cell lung cancer. V usage is TRBV7-8 and J usage is TRBJ2-3; 9 bases line up with TRBD1. The CDR3 spells CASSSWTGVGTDTQYF. The CDR3 DNA sequence: TGTGCCAGCAGCTCCTGGACAGGGGTTGGCACAGATACGCAGTATTTT.